This T cell receptor (beta chain) was captured by sequencing in a study of CD8 T cells in ankylosing spondylitis. Study outcomes and limitations: Disease-associated clones were reportedly significantly overrepresented in matched ankylosing spondylitis synovial fluid. Previous work reported some of these motif variants in the synovial fluid and blood of reactive arthritis.

Germline CDR1 is MNHEY and CDR2 is SMNVEV (reference sequence). The CDR3 length is 15 residues. V gave up 4 bases and J gave up 5 bases; unmatched junction bases: 10. As the method for making TCR beta libraries, quantitative 5'-RACE with molecular barcodes was used. Via MiXCR, TCRdb re-called the 5' RACE reads, giving one row per CDR3 protein. The repertoire consists of approximately 260,000 distinct CDR3 sequences, with more than 15% occurring once and the leading ten covering 25% to 40%. With regard to this clonotype: Antigen: not known.

This sequence originates from a male donor with ankylosing spondylitis or in good health (not recorded which). The chain recombines TRBV27 with TRBJ2-7, with 8 bases matching TRBD1. The sequenced sample was blood, either unsorted or a sorted T cell fraction (not recorded which). This CDR3 is CASSSNSRGRDEQYF. The CDR3 bases are TGTGCCAGCAGTTCGAACTCCAGGGGGCGCGACGAGCAGTACTTC.